This T cell receptor beta chain was sequenced in a study of cytomegalovirus exposure and HLA in healthy donors. 60 Vbeta and 13 Jbeta primers were used in PCR. Assay used: immunoSEQ multiplex PCR; TCRdb lists only in-frame clones, some missing. The sample comprises over 70,000 clones, about 80% of which are singletons, and 1.4% rests with the top ten. The V and J ends lost 3 bases and 5 bases respectively, with 9 bases between them. Germline V gene data show CDR1 as ENHRY and CDR2 as SYGVKD. The CDR3 has 13 amino acids. The receptor was isolated from a male donor in good health and CMV-seronegative. The rearrangement uses TRBV10-3 and TRBJ2-3; D is perhaps TRBD2 (6 bases). The sequenced sample consisted of PBMCs. The CDR3: CAISEGGIDTQYF. The CDR3 DNA reads TGTGCCATCAGTGAAGGCGGGATAGATACGCAGTATTTT.